The rows below give T cell receptor beta chains drawn from one sample of a study of blood T cell repertoires in COVID-19. The table came from immunoSEQ multiplex PCR; TCRdb's copy has only in-frame clones and leaves some out. The sample yields more than 250,000 clones, approximately 90% seen once. The sample taken for sequencing was PBMCs or T cells enriched from blood (not recorded which). These receptors all stem from a woman aged 40 to 49 who had recovered from COVID-19. Both conserved end residues are part of each CDR3. D genes are given only for firm matches. For some rows the clone size is stated as once, few or many, or as a class when expanded; others skip it.

j_call	v_call	d_call	clone_size	cdr3_nt	cdr3_aa
TRBJ2-1	TRBV7-9	TRBD2	-	TGTGCCAGCAGCTTATCCCGGACTAGCGGGAGGAGGGATGAGCAGTTCTTC	CASSLSRTSGRRDEQFF
TRBJ1-2	TRBV29-1	TRBD1	-	TGCAGCGTTGAAGTCAGGGGGCACGATGGCTACACCTTC	CSVEVRGHDGYTF
TRBJ2-3	TRBV24-1	-	-	TGTGCCACCGGGGCAGGTAGCACAGATACGCAGTATTTT	CATGAGSTDTQYF
TRBJ1-3	TRBV7-9	-	-	TGTGCCAGCAGCTTCAGCAGGGCTGGAAACACCATATATTTT	CASSFSRAGNTIYF
TRBJ2-7	TRBV10-1	-	-	TGCGCCAGCAGCCCCGGGACAACTTGGGAGCAGTACTTC	CASSPGTTWEQYF
TRBJ2-7	TRBV28	TRBD1	-	TGTGCCAGCAGTTTATCCAGGGACAGCACCTACGAGCAGTACTTC	CASSLSRDSTYEQYF
TRBJ2-7	TRBV2	-	-	TGTGCCAGCAGTGAAGGGCTAGCGTCCTCCTACGAGCAGTACTTC	CASSEGLASSYEQYF
TRBJ1-5	TRBV28	-	-	TGTGCCAGCCGGGACAACAATCAGCCCCAGCATTTT	CASRDNNQPQHF
TRBJ1-1	TRBV3-1/TRBV3-2	-	-	TGTGCCAGCAGCCGGGACATCCAGAACACTGAAGCTTTCTTT	CASSRDIQNTEAFF
TRBJ2-1	TRBV2	TRBD2	-	TGTGCCAGCAGTGAATGGCTAGCGGGAGGTTACAATGAGCAGTTCTTC	CASSEWLAGGYNEQFF
TRBJ1-4	TRBV18	-	-	TGTGCCAGCTCTCACTACAGGGCCCGTAATGAAAAACTGTTTTTT	CASSHYRARNEKLFF
TRBJ1-2	TRBV12-2	-	-	TGTGCAAGTCGCGGGCGACACCGAAGTAGCTACACCTTC	CASRGRHRSSYTF
TRBJ2-7	TRBV14	TRBD2	-	TGTGCCAGCAGCGATGTGGGACTAGCTGAAACCTACGAGCAGTACTTC	CASSDVGLAETYEQYF
TRBJ2-1	TRBV9	TRBD2	once	TGTGCCAGCAGCCCTCCAGCGGGAGGGGCCTACAATGAGCAGTTCTTC	CASSPPAGGAYNEQFF
TRBJ1-1	TRBV14	-	-	TGTGCCAGCAGCCAAGCGACCCCTCGACAGTTTATGAACACTGAAGCTTTCTTT	CASSQATPRQFMNTEAFF
TRBJ1-5	TRBV24-1	TRBD1	once	TGTGCCACCAGTGATTCGACAGGGTTGCAGCCCCAGCATTTT	CATSDSTGLQPQHF
TRBJ1-5	TRBV7-4	TRBD1	-	TGTGCCAGCAGCGTTCCAGGGGGAACAGGGGGGAAAAGCAATCAGCCCCAGCATTTT	CASSVPGGTGGKSNQPQHF
TRBJ2-1	TRBV5-6	TRBD2	-	TGTGCCAGCAGCTTGGGGCTAGCGGGTAGCTCCTACAATGAGCAGTTCTTC	CASSLGLAGSSYNEQFF
TRBJ1-2	TRBV19	TRBD1	-	TGTGCCAGTAGTATAGTCGACAGGGGAAGCAACTATGGCTACACCTTC	CASSIVDRGSNYGYTF
TRBJ1-1	TRBV7-2	-	few	TGTGCCAGCAGCTTATCCAGGAGAGGGTCCACTGAAGCTTTCTTT	CASSLSRRGSTEAFF
TRBJ2-7	TRBV4-3	-	-	TGCGCCAGCAGCCAAGAGGTGGGGGCCAGTTACGAGCAGTACTTC	CASSQEVGASYEQYF
TRBJ1-2	TRBV4-1	TRBD1	-	TGCGCCAGCAGCCAGCCGACAGGGTTAGACTATGGCTACACCTTC	CASSQPTGLDYGYTF
TRBJ2-7	TRBV2	-	-	TGTGCCAGCAGCGGTCCTTGGGAGCAGTACTTC	CASSGPWEQYF
TRBJ2-1	TRBV10-1	-	once	TGCGCCAGCAGTGAGTCGTTGGCAGTCTCCTACAATGAGCAGTTCTTC	CASSESLAVSYNEQFF
TRBJ2-5	TRBV18	-	-	TGTGCCAGCTCACCTCGGGAGACACAAGAGACCCAGTACTTC	CASSPRETQETQYF
TRBJ1-1	TRBV11-3	TRBD1	-	TGTGCCAGCAGCTTCTCAGGGGGGACTGAAGCTTTCTTT	CASSFSGGTEAFF
TRBJ2-1	TRBV14	TRBD1	-	TGTGCCAGCAGCCTACACACCGGGACAGAGTACAATGAGCAGTTCTTC	CASSLHTGTEYNEQFF
TRBJ2-7	TRBV4-1	-	-	TGCGCCAGCAGCTCCCCGACTGGATTCTACGAGCAGTACTTC	CASSSPTGFYEQYF
TRBJ2-7	TRBV5-1	-	once	TGCGCCAGCAGCTTGGTAACAGGGAATTCCGAGCAGTACTTC	CASSLVTGNSEQYF